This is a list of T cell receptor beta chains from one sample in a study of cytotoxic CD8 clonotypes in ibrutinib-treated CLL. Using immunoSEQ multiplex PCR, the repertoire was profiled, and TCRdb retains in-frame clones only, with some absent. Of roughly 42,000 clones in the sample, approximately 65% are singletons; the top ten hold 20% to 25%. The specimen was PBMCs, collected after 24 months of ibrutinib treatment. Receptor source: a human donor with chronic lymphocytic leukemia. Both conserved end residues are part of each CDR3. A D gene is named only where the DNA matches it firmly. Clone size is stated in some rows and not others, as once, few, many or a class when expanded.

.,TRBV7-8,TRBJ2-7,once,TGTGCCAGCAGCTCCGGACTATTACCCCATAGCGAGCAGTACTTC,CASSSGLLPHSEQYF
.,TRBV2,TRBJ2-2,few,TGTGCCAGCAGTGCTCTAGTTAACACCGGGGAGCTGTTTTTT,CASSALVNTGELFF
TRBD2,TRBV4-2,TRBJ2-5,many,TGTGCCAGCAGCCAAGCTAGCGGGGGGGCACAAGAGACCCAGTACTTC,CASSQASGGAQETQYF
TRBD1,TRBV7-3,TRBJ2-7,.,TGTGCCAGCAGCGTGACAGGGGGCGCATACGAGCAGTACTTC,CASSVTGGAYEQYF
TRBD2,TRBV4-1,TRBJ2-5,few,TGCGCCAGCAGCGTACTAGCGGGAGGCCTCCAAGAGACCCAGTACTTC,CASSVLAGGLQETQYF
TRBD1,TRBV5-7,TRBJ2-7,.,TGTGCCAGCAGCCACCCGCCGGGACAGGGTTTAAGCTACGAGCAGTACTTC,CASSHPPGQGLSYEQYF
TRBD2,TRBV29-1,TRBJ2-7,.,TGCAGCGTCGGCGGGGGGCGGTTCTACGAGCAGTACTTC,CSVGGGRFYEQYF
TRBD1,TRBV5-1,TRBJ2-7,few,TGCGCCAGCAGCTTGGCCGGGACAGGCAACTACGAGCAGTACTTC,CASSLAGTGNYEQYF
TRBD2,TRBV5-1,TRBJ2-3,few,TGCGCCAGCAGTCCAAAGTTAGCGGGAGCCACAGATACGCAGTATTTT,CASSPKLAGATDTQYF
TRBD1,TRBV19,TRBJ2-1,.,TGTGCCAGTAACCCGACAGGGCTCTCCTACAATGAGCAGTTCTTC,CASNPTGLSYNEQFF
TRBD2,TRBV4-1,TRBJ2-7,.,TGCGCCAGCAGCCAAGATGGAGCGGGGGGCTACGAGCAGTACTTC,CASSQDGAGGYEQYF
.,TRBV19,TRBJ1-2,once,TGTGCCAGTATAGGGACGGGAGGCTACACCTTC,CASIGTGGYTF
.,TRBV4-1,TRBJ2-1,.,TGCGCCAGCAGCCAAGATTACCCACTCTCTCGCAATGAGCAGTTCTTC,CASSQDYPLSRNEQFF
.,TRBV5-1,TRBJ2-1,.,TGCGCCAGCAGCTTGGAGGTCGGCAATGAGCAGTTCTTC,CASSLEVGNEQFF
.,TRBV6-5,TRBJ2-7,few,TGTGCCAGCAGTTACTCGACCAACCAGTACTTC,CASSYSTNQYF
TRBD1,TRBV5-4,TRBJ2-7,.,TGTGCCAGCAGCTTGGCCGGGACAGGGTCCTACGAGCAGTACTTC,CASSLAGTGSYEQYF
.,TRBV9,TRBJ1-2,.,TGTGCCAGCAGCTCTTGGGGGGTCAGGGATGACTATGGCTACACCTTC,CASSSWGVRDDYGYTF
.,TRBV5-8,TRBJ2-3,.,TGTGCCAGCAGTTTTACACCGGGCGCCGGATACACAGATACGCAGTATTTT,CASSFTPGAGYTDTQYF
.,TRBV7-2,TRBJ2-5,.,TGTGCCAGCAGCCCTAGAGGGGTGGAGACCCAGTACTTC,CASSPRGVETQYF
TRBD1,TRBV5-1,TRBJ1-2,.,TGCGCCAGCAGCTACGACAGGGGCTATGGCTACACCTTC,CASSYDRGYGYTF
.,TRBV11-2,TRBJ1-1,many,TGTGCCAGCCCATATACTGAAGCTTTCTTT,CASPYTEAFF
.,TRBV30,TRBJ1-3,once,TGTGCCTGGAGTGGTCTGGCAGGGTCTGGAAACACCATATATTTT,CAWSGLAGSGNTIYF
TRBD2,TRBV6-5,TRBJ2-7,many,TGTGCCAGCAGACGAGACTCGGGCGGGGGCGAGCAGTACTTC,CASRRDSGGGEQYF
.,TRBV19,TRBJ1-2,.,TGTGCCAGTAGTATCCAACCTACCGGGGGCCTTGGCTACACCTTC,CASSIQPTGGLGYTF
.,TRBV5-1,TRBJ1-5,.,TGCGCCAGCAGCTTGGGGGCAGGGGATCAGCCCCAGCATTTT,CASSLGAGDQPQHF
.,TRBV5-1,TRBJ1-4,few,TGCGCCAGCAGCTTGTGGGGGGTTAATGAAAAACTGTTTTTT,CASSLWGVNEKLFF
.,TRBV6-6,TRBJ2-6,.,TGTGCCAGCAGCTCAGACAACTCTGGGGCCAACGTCCTGACTTTC,CASSSDNSGANVLTF
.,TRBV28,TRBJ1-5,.,TGTGCCAGCAGTTTCTCGACATTCTTAGATCAGCCCCAGCATTTT,CASSFSTFLDQPQHF
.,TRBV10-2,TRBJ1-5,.,TGCGCCAGCAGTGAGTCGGGGGGCGCGGGTCAGCCCCAGCATTTT,CASSESGGAGQPQHF
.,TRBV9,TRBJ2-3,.,TGTGCCAGCAGCGTTGGGCGGAGCACAGATACGCAGTATTTT,CASSVGRSTDTQYF
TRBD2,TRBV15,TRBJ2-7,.,TGTGCCACCAGCTACGGACTAGCGGGAGGTTCTAGCTCCTACGAGCAGTACTTC,CATSYGLAGGSSSYEQYF
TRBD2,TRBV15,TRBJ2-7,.,TGTGCCACCAGCAGAGATGGCCCCACTAGCGACGAGCAGTACTTC,CATSRDGPTSDEQYF
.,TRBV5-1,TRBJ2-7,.,TGCGCCAGCAGCTCCCAAACGTATTACGAGCAGTACTTC,CASSSQTYYEQYF
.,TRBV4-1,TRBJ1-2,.,TGCGCCAGCAGCCAGGGGGGAGACAGAACCTATGGCTACACCTTC,CASSQGGDRTYGYTF
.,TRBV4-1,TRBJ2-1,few,TGCGCCAGCAGCCCCTCCCCGGTGGGCGGAAATGAGCAGTTCTTC,CASSPSPVGGNEQFF
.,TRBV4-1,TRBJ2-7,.,TGCGCCAGCAGCCCGGAGTGGGAGCCCTACGAGCAGTACTTC,CASSPEWEPYEQYF
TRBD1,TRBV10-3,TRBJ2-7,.,TGTGCCATCAGCCCGGGACAGGGGGGATACGAGCAGTACTTC,CAISPGQGGYEQYF
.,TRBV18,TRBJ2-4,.,TGTGCCAGCTCCCAGGCGACTCTAGCCAAAAACATTCAGTACTTC,CASSQATLAKNIQYF
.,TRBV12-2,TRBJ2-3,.,TGTGCAAGTCGCTTAAAACTGACGGGGCAGTATTTT,CASRLKLTGQYF